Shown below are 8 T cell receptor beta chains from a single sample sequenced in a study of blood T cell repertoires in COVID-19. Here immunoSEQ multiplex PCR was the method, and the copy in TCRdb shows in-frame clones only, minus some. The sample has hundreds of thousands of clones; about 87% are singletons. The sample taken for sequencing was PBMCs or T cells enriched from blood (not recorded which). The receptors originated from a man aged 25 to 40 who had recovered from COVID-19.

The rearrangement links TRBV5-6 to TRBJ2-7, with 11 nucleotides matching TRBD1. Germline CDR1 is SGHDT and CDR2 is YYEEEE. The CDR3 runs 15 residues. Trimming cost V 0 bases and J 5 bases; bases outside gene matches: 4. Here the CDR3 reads CASSLEDRGRNEQYF. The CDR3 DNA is TGTGCCAGCAGCTTGGAGGACAGGGGGCGCAACGAGCAGTACTTC.

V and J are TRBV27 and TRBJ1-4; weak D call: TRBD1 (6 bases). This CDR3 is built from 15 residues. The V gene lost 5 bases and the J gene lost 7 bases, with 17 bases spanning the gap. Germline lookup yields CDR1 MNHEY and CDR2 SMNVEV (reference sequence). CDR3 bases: TGTGCCAGCAGTGGGGGTGGGGGCAGGAGTGAAAAACTGTTTTTT. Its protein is CASSGGGGRSEKLFF.

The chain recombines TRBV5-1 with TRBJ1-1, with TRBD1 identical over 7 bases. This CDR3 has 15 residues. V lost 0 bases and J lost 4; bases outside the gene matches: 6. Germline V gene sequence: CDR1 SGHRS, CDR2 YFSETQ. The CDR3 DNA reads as TGCGCCAGCAGCTTGGCCATCGACAGGGCCACTGAAGCTTTCTTT. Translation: CASSLAIDRATEAFF.

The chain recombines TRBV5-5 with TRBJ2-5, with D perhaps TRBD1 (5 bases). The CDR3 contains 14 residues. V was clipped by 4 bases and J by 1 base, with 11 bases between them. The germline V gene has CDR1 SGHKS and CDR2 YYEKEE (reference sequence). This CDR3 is CASSSPDIQETQYF. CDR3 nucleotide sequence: TGTGCCAGCAGCAGCCCGGACATCCAAGAGACCCAGTACTTC.

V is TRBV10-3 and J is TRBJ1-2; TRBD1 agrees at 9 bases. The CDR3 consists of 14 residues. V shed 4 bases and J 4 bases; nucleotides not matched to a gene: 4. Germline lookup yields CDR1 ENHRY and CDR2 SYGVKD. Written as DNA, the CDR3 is TGTGCCATCAGTGGGGGACAGGGCACCTATGGCTACACCTTC. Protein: CAISGGQGTYGYTF.

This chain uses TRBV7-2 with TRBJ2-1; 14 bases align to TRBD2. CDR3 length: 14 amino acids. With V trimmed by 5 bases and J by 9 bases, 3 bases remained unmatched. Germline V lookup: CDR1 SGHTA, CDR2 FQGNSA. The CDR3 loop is CASSMTSGRGEQFF. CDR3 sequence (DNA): TGTGCCAGCAGCATGACTAGCGGGAGGGGTGAGCAGTTCTTC. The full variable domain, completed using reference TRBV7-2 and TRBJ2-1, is GAGVSQSPSNKVTEKGKDVELRCDPISGHTALYWYRQSLGQGLEFLIYFQGNSAPDKSGLPSDRFSAERTGGSVSTLTIQRTQQEDSAVYLCASSMTSGRGEQFFGPGTRLTVL.

The CDR3 nucleotides read TGTGCCAGCAGGGACACAGGGTACCATCAGCCCCAGCATTTT. It codes for CASRDTGYHQPQHF. The genes are TRBV19 and TRBJ1-5; a possible D gene is TRBD1 (6 bases). V gave up 9 bases and J gave up 5 bases, with 17 bases separating them. The germline V gene encodes CDR1 LNHDA and CDR2 SQIVND (reference sequence). This CDR3 region has 14 residues.

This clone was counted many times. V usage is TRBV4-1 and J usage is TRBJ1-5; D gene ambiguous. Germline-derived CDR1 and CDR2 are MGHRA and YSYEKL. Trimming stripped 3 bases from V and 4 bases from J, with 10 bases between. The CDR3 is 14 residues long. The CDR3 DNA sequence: TGCGCCAGCAGCCAGGATGTCAGGAATCAGCCCCAGCATTTT. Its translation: CASSQDVRNQPQHF.